The clone carrying this T cell receptor (beta chain) was seen once. No antigen is known for it. The data originate from a study of Ad26.COV2.S vaccination and SARS-CoV-2 variants. Overall study findings and caveats: Post-vaccination spike-specific CD8+ and CD4+ T cell responses reportedly had substantial breadth. Non-spike TCR breadth did not differ much between vaccine and placebo recipients.

Clones were read by immunoSEQ multiplex PCR, and TCRdb kept only the in-frame ones, dropping some. The sample shows around 250,000 clones, 70% to 90% of them seen only once. The CDR3 runs 15 residues. V lost 4 bases and J 7 bases, leaving 20 bases between the germline ends. Per the germline V gene, CDR1 is SGDLS and CDR2 is YYNGEE. Indicated treatment: approximately 18 received Ad26.COV2.S at low or high dose, single or two shots; roughly five received placebo; per-sample allocation not given. Samples analyzed were those drawn on day 63 after the first vaccine or placebo injection. The chain joins TRBV9 to TRBJ2-5, with D possibly TRBD1 on 5 matching bases. The sequence derives from a person between 18 and 60 years old who received the Ad26.COV2.S COVID-19 vaccine or a placebo. The input for sequencing was peripheral blood, taken in a trial of Ad26.COV2.S vaccine versus placebo. For the CDR3, the DNA is TGTGCCAGCAGCCCTCAGTGGTCCAGGGAAGCGACCCAGTACTTC. This translates into CASSPQWSREATQYF.